This paragraph covers one TCR beta chain sequence. Authors' methods: Using reference gene primer amplification, nucleated cell counts were estimated. Only in-frame clones appear in the TCRdb table, and some are missing; sequencing was by immunoSEQ multiplex PCR. V, J and clone size were drawn from that table, and D and trimming were deduced from the DNA. The sample has about 430,000 clones; roughly 90% are singletons. The entry originates in a study of blood T cell repertoires in COVID-19. V shed 1 base and J shed 1 base, with 7 bases lying between them. CDR3 size: 14 residues. Germline CDR1 reads SGHAT; CDR2 reads FQNNGV.

This chain connects TRBV11-2 to TRBJ1-1; D is unresolved. Sequenced sample: PBMCs or T cells enriched from blood (not recorded which). This receptor was obtained from a woman in her thirties with acute COVID-19. The CDR3 loop reads CASSLGGPNTEAFF. The CDR3 DNA follows: TGTGCCAGCAGCTTAGGAGGGCCGAACACTGAAGCTTTCTTT.